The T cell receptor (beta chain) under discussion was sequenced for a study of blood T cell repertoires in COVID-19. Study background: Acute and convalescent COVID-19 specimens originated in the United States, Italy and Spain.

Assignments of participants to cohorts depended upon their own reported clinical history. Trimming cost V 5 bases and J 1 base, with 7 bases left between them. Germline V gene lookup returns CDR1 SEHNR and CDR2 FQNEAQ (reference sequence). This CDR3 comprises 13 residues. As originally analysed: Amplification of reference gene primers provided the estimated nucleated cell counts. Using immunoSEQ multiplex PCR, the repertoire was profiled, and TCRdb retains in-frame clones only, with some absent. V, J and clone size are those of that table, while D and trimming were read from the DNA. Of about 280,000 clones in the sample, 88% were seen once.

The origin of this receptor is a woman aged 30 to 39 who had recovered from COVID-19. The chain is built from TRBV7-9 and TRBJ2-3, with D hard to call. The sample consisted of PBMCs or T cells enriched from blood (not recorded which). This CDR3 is CASSASGTDTQYF. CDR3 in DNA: TGTGCCAGCAGCGCGAGCGGCACAGATACGCAGTATTTT.